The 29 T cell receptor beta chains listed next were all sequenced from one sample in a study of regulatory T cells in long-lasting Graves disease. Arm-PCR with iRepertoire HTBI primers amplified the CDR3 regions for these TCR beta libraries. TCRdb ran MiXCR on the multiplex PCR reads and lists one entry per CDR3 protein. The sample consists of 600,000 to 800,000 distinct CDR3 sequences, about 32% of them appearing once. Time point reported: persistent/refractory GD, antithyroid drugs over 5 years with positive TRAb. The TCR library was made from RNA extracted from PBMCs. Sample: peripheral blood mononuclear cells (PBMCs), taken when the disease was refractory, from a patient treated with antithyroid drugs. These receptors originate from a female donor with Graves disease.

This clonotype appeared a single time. The CDR3 loop reads CASSDEGGRGIQYF. The CDR3, as DNA: TGTGCCAGCAGCGACGAGGGGGGTCGTGGCATTCAGTACTTC. The chain uses TRBV6-2 or TRBV6-3 and TRBJ2-4; D tentatively reads TRBD1 or TRBD2 (6 bases each). The CDR3 has 14 amino acids. In germline, CDR1 is MNHEY, CDR2 SVGEGT. V lost 6 bases and J 9 bases, leaving 18 bases between the germline ends.

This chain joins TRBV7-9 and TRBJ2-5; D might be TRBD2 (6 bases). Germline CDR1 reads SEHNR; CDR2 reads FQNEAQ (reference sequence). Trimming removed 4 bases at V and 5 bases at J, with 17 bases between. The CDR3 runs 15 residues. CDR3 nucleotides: TGTGCCAGCAGCTCCGACGGGGGATTCAGGGAGACCCAGTACTTC. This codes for CASSSDGGFRETQYF.

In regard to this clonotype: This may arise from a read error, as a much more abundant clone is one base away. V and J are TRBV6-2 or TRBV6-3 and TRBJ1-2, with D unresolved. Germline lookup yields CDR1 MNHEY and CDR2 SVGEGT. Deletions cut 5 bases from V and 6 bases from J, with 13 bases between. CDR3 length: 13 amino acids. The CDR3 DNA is TGTGCCAGCAGTGAACGGCAGGACCATGGCTACACCTTC. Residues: CASSERQDHGYTF.

The CDR3 region has the DNA TGTGCCAGCAGCTCGGGACGGAATCCCTACGAGCAGTACTTC. It codes for CASSSGRNPYEQYF. V is TRBV7-2 and J is TRBJ2-7, with D tentatively TRBD1 or TRBD2 (5 bases each). The V gene's germline CDR1 is SGHTA and CDR2 FQGNSA. V gave up 4 bases and J gave up 2 bases, with 12 bases separating them. The CDR3 has 14 amino acids.

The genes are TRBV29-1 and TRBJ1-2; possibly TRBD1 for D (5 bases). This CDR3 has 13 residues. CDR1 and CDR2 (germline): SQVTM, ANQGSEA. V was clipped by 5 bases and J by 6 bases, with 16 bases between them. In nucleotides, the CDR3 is TGCAGCGTTCGAAGTCGGGGGGGAGATGGCTACACCTTC. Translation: CSVRSRGGDGYTF.

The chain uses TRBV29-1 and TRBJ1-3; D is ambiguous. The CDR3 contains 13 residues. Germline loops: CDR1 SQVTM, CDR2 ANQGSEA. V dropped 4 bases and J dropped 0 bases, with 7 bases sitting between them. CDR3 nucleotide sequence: TGCAGCGTTGTGGAGAGCTCTGGAAACACCATATATTTT. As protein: CSVVESSGNTIYF.

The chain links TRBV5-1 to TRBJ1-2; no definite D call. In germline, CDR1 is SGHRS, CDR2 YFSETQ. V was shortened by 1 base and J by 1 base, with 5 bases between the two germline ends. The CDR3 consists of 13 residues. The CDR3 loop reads CASSLMDNYGYTF. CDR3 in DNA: TGCGCCAGCAGCTTGATGGATAACTATGGCTACACCTTC. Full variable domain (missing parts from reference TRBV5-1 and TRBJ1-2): KAGVTQTPRYLIKTRGQQVTLSCSPISGHRSVSWYQQTPGQGLQFLFEYFSETQRNKGNFPGRFSGRQFSNSRSEMNVSTLELGDSALYLCASSLMDNYGYTFGSGTRLTVV.

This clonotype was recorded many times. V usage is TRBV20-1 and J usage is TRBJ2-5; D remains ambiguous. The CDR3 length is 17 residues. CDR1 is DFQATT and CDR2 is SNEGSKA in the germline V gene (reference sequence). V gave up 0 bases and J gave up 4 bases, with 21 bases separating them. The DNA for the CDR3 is TGCAGTGCTAGAGAGATTACCCACTTGAACAAGGGAGAGACCCAGTACTTC. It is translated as CSAREITHLNKGETQYF.

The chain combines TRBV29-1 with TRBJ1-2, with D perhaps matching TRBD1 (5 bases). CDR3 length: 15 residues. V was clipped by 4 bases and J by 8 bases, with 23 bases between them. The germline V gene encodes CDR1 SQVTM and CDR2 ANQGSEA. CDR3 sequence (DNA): TGCAGCGTTGTTGGGGGTTTAATTCCGGAGGGCGGCTACACCTTC. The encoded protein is CSVVGGLIPEGGYTF. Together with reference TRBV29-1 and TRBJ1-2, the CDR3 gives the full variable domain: SAVISQKPSRDICQRGTSLTIQCQVDSQVTMMFWYRQQPGQSLTLIATANQGSEATYESGFVIDKFPISRPNLTFSTLTVSNMSPEDSSIYLCSVVGGLIPEGGYTFGSGTRLTVV.

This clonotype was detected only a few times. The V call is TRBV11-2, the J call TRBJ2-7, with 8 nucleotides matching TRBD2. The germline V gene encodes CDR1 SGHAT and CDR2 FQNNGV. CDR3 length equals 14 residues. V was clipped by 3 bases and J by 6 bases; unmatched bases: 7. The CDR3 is CASSLGTSRGEQYF. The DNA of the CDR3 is TGTGCCAGCAGCTTGGGGACTAGTCGGGGCGAGCAGTACTTC.

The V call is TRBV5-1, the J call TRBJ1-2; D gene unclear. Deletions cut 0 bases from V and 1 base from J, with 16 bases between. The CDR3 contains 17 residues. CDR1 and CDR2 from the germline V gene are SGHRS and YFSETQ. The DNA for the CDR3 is TGCGCCAGCAGCTTGGCCAAGGACGGCACCTTTAACTATGGCTACACCTTC. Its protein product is CASSLAKDGTFNYGYTF.

CDR3 bases: TGTGCCAGCAGTGGGAAATCCGGGACAGGGCATAGCAATCAGCCCCAGCATTTT. Its translation is CASSGKSGTGHSNQPQHF. The chain has TRBV6-1 and TRBJ1-5; 9 positions match TRBD1. Losses at the gene ends were 4 bases for V and 0 bases for J; bases not matched to a gene: 10. The germline gives CDR1 MNHNS, CDR2 SASEGT. The CDR3 consists of 18 residues.

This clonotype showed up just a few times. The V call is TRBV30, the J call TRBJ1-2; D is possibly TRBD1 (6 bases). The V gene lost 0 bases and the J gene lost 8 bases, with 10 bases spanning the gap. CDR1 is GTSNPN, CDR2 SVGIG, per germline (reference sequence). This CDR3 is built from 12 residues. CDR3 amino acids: CAWSVTGIGYTF. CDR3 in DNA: TGTGCCTGGAGTGTTACAGGGATCGGCTACACCTTC.

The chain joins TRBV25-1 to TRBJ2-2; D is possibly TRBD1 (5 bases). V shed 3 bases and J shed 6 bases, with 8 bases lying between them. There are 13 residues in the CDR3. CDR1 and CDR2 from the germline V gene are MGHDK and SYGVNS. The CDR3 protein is CASSEFRAGELFF. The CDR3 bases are TGTGCCAGCAGTGAGTTCAGGGCCGGGGAGCTGTTTTTT.

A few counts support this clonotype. Here the CDR3 reads CAISRLGDGYEQYF. CDR3 coding DNA: TGTGCCATCAGCAGACTAGGGGATGGGTACGAGCAGTACTTC. The chain employs TRBV10-3 and TRBJ2-7; weak D call: TRBD2 (6 bases). Germline V CDR1 and CDR2: ENHRY, SYGVKD. The CDR3 has 14 residues. Trimming left V 6 bases short and J 4 bases short, with 16 bases between.

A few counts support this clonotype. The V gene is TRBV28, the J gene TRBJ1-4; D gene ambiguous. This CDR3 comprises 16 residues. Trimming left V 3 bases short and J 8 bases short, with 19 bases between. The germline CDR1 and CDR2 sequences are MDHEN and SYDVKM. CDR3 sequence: CASSFIFTFMGEKLFF. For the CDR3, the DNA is TGTGCCAGCAGTTTTATATTTACCTTCATGGGGGAAAAACTGTTTTTT.

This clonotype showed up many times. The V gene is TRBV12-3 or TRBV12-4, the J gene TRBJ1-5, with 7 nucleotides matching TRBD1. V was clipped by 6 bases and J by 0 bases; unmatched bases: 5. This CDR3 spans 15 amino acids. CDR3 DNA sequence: TGTGCCAGCAGCTGGGACAGAAATAGCAATCAGCCCCAGCATTTT. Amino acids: CASSWDRNSNQPQHF.

The CDR3 bases are TGTGCCAGCAGTTTATCGACGGGAGTGGACAATGAGCAGTTCTTC. It is translated as CASSLSTGVDNEQFF. The genes are TRBV12-3 or TRBV12-4 and TRBJ2-1; the D gene is possibly TRBD2 (6 bases). Trimming left V 2 bases short and J 5 bases short, with 13 bases between. The CDR3 has 15 amino acids.

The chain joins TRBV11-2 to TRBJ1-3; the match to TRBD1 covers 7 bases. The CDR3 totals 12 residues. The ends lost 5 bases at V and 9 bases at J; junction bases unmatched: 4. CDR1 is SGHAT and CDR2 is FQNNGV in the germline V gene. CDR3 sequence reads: CASSPRGGTIYF. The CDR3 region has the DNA TGTGCCAGCAGCCCCAGGGGGGGCACCATATATTTT.

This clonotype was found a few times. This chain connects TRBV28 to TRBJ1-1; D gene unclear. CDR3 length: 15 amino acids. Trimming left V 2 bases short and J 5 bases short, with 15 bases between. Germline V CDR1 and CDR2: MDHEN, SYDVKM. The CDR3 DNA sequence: TGTGCCAGCAGTTTAGGGAGCTATGTCAGGACTGAAGCTTTCTTT. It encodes CASSLGSYVRTEAFF.

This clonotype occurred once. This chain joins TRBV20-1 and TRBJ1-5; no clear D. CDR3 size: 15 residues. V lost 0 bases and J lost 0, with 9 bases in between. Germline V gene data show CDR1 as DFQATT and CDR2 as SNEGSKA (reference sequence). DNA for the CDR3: TGCAGTGCTAGAGAGGCCCAGAATAGCAATCAGCCCCAGCATTTT. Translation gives CSAREAQNSNQPQHF.

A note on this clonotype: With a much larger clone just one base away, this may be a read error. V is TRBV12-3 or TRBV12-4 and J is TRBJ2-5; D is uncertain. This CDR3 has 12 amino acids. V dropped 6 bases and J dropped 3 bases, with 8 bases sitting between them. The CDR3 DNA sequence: TGTGCCAGCAGCTCCGAGGAAGAGACCCAGTACTTC. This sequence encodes CASSSEEETQYF.

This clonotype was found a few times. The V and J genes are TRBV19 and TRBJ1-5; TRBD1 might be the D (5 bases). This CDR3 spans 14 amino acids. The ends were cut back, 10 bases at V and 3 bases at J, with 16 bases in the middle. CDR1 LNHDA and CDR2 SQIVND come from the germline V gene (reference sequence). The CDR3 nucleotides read TGTGCCACCAGGGATTGGGGGGACAATCAGCCCCAGCATTTT. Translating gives CATRDWGDNQPQHF. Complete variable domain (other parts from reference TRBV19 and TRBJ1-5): DGGITQSPKYLFRKEGQNVTLSCEQNLNHDAMYWYRQDPGQGLRLIYYSQIVNDFQKGDIAEGYSVSREKKESFPLTVTSAQKNPTAFYLCATRDWGDNQPQHFGDGTRLSIL.

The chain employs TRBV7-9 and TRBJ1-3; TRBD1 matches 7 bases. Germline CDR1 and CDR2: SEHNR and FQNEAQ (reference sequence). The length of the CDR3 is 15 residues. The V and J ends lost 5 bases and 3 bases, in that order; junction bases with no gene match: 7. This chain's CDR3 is CASSVPGGGGNTIYF. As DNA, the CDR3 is TGTGCCAGCAGCGTCCCAGGGGGAGGTGGAAACACCATATATTTT.

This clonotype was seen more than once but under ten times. Here the CDR3 reads CASSLDRAGDYGYTF. CDR3 sequence (DNA): TGCGCCAGCAGCTTGGACCGCGCAGGGGACTATGGCTACACCTTC. The chain joins TRBV5-1 to TRBJ1-2; perhaps TRBD1 as D (6 bases). The V gene lost 0 bases and the J gene lost 3 bases, with 12 bases spanning the gap. The CDR3 sequence is 15 residues long. CDR1 and CDR2 from the germline V gene are SGHRS and YFSETQ.

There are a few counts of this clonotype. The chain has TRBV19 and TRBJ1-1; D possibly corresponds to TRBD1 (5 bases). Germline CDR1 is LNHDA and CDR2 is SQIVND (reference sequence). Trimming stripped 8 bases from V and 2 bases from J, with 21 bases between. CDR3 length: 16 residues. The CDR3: CASVEGRGRVNTEAFF. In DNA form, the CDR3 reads TGTGCCAGTGTCGAAGGGAGGGGCAGGGTCAACACTGAAGCTTTCTTT. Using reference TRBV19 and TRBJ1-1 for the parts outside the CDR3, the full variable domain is DGGITQSPKYLFRKEGQNVTLSCEQNLNHDAMYWYRQDPGQGLRLIYYSQIVNDFQKGDIAEGYSVSREKKESFPLTVTSAQKNPTAFYLCASVEGRGRVNTEAFFGQGTRLTVV.

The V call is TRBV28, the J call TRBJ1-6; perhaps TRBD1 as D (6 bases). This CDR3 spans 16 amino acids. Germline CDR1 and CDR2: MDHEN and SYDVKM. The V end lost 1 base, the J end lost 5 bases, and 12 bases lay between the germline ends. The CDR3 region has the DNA TGTGCCAGCAGTTTATTACAGGGAGCAAATAATTCACCCCTCCACTTT. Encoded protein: CASSLLQGANNSPLHF. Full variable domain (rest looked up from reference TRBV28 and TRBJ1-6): DVKVTQSSRYLVKRTGEKVFLECVQDMDHENMFWYRQDPGLGLRLIYFSYDVKMKEKGDIPEGYSVSREKKERFSLILESASTNQTSMYLCASSLLQGANNSPLHFGNGTRLTVT.

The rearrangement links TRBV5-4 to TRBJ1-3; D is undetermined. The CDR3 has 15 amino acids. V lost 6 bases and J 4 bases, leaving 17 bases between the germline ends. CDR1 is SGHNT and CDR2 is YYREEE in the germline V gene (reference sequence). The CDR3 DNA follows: TGTGCCAGCACCGAAATACCGTCCCGCGGAAACACCATATATTTT. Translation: CASTEIPSRGNTIYF.

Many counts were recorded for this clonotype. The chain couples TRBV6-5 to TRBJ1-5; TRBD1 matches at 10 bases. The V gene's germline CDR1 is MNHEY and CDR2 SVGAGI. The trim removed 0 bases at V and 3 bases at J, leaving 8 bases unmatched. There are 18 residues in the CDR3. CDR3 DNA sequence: TGTGCCAGCAGTTACTCAACTGGGACAGGGGTCGACAATCAGCCCCAGCATTTT. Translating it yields CASSYSTGTGVDNQPQHF.